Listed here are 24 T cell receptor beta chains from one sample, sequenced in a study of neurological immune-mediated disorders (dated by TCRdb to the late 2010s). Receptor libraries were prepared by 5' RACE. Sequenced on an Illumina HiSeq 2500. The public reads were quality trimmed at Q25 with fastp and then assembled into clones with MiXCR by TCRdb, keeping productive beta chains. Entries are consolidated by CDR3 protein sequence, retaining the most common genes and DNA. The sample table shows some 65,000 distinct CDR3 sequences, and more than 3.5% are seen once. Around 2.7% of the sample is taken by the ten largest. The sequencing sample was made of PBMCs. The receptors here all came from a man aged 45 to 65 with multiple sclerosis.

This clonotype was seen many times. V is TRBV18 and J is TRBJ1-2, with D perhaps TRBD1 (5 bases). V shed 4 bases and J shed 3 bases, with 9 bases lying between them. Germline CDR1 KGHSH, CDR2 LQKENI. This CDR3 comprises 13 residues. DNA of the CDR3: TGTGCCAGCTCACAAGGGACGGACTATGGCTACACCTTC. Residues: CASSQGTDYGYTF.

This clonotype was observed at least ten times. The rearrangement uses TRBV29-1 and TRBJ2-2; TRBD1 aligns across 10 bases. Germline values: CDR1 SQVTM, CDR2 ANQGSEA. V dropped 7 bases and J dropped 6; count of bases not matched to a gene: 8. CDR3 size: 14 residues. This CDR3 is CSANPGTGAGELFF. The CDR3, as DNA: TGCAGCGCGAACCCCGGGACAGGGGCCGGGGAGCTGTTTTTT.

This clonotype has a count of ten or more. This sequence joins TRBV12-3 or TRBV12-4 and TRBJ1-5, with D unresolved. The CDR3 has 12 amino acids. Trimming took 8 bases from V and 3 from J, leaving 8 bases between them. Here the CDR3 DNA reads TGTGCCAGCCAGACAAACAATCAGCCCCAGCATTTT. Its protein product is CASQTNNQPQHF.

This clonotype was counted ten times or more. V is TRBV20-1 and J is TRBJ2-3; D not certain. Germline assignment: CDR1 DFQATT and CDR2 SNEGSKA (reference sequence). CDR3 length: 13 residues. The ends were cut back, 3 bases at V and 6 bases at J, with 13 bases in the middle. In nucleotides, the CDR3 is TGCAGTGCTAGGGCTGACCGGCGCGATACGCAGTATTTT. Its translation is CSARADRRDTQYF.

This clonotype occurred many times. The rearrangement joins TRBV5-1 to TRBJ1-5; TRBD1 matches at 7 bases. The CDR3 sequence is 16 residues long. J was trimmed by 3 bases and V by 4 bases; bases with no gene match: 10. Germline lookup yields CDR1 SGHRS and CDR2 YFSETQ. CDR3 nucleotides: TGCGCCAGCAGCGCGACAGAAGGGACAGACAATCAGCCCCAGCATTTT. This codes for CASSATEGTDNQPQHF.

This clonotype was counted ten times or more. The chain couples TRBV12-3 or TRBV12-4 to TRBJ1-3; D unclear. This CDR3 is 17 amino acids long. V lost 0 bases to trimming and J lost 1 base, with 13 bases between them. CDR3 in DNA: TGTGCCAGCAGTTTAGCGCCGGCCCGGTGGTCTGGAAACACCATATATTTT. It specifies CASSLAPARWSGNTIYF.

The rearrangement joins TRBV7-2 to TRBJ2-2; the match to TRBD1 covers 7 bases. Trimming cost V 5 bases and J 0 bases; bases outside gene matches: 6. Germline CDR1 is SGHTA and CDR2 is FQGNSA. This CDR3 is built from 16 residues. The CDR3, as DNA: TGTGCCAGCAGCGGGAAAGGGGGCGCGAACACCGGGGAGCTGTTTTTT. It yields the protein CASSGKGGANTGELFF.

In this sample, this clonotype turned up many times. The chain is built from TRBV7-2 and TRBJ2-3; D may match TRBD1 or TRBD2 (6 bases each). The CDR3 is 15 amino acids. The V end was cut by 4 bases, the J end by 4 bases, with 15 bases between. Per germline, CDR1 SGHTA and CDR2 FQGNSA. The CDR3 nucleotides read TGTGCCAGCAGCTGGACAGCGGGTAAAGCAGATACGCAGTATTTT. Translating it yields CASSWTAGKADTQYF.

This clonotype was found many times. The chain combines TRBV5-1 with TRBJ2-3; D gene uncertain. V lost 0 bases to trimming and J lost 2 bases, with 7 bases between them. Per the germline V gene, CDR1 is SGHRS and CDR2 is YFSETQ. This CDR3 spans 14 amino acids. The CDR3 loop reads CASSLGHPTDTQYF. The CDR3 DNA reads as TGCGCCAGCAGCTTGGGACACCCCACAGATACGCAGTATTTT. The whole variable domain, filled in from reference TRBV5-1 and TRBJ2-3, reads KAGVTQTPRYLIKTRGQQVTLSCSPISGHRSVSWYQQTPGQGLQFLFEYFSETQRNKGNFPGRFSGRQFSNSRSEMNVSTLELGDSALYLCASSLGHPTDTQYFGPGTRLTVL.

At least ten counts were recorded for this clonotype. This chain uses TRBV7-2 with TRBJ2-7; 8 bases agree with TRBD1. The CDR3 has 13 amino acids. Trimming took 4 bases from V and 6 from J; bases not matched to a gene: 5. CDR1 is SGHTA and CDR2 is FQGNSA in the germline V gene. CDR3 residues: CASSSLTGGEQYF. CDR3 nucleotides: TGTGCCAGCAGCTCTTTAACAGGGGGCGAGCAGTACTTC.

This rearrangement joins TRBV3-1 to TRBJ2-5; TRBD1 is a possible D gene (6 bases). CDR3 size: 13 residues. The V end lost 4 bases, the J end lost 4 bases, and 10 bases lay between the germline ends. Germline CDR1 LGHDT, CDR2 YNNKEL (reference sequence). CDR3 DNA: TGTGCCAGCAGCCTCCGGGACATAGAGACCCAGTACTTC. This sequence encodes CASSLRDIETQYF.

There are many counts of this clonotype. The CDR3 DNA follows: TGTGCCAGCAGCTTGGCTAGAAACACTGAAGCTTTCTTT. As protein: CASSLARNTEAFF. The chain is built from TRBV5-6 and TRBJ1-1, with D unresolved. Germline CDR1 and CDR2: SGHDT and YYEEEE. The germline V and J ends were trimmed by 0 bases and 2 bases, with 5 bases remaining between them. This CDR3 contains 13 residues.

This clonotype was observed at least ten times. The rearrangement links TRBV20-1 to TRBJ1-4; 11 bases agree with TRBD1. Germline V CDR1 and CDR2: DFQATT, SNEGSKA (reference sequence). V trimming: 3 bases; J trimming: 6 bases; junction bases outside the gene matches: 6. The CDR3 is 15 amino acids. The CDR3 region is CSARAPGQGDEKLFF. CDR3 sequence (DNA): TGCAGTGCTAGGGCACCGGGACAGGGGGATGAAAAACTGTTTTTT.

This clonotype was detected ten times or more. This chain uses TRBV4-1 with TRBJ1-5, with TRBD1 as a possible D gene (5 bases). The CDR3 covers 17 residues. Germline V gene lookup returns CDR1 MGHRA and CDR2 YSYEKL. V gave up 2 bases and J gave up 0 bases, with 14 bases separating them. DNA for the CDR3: TGCGCCAGCAGCCAACCACAGACAGATTATAGCAATCAGCCCCAGCATTTT. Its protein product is CASSQPQTDYSNQPQHF.

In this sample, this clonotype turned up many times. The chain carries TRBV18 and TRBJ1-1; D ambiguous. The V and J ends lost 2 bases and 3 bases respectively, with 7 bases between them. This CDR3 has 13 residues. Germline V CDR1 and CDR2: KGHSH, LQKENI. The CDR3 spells CASSPTRDTEAFF. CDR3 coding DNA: TGTGCCAGCTCACCAACAAGGGACACTGAAGCTTTCTTT.

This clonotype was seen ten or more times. The CDR3 DNA follows: TGTGCCTCTGGCGTTTCTGATACGCAGTATTTT. Protein: CASGVSDTQYF. V is TRBV9 and J is TRBJ2-3; no reliable D call. Per the germline V gene, CDR1 is SGDLS and CDR2 is YYNGEE. This CDR3 contains 11 residues. V was cut by 10 bases and J by 6 bases, with 12 bases left in between.

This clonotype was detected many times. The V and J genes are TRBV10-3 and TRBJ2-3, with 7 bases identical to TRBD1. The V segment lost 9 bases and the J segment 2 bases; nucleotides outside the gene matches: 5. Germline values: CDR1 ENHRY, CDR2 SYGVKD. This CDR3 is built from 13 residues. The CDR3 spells CAIRDSNTDTQYF. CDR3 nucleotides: TGTGCCATTCGGGACAGCAACACAGATACGCAGTATTTT.

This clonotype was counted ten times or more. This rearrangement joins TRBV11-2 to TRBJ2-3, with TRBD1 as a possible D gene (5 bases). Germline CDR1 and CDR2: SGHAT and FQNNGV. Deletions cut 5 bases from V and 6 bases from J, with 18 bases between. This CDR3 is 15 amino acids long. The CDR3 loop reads CASSLTFSRADTQYF. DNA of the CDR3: TGTGCCAGCAGCCTCACCTTTAGCAGGGCGGATACGCAGTATTTT.

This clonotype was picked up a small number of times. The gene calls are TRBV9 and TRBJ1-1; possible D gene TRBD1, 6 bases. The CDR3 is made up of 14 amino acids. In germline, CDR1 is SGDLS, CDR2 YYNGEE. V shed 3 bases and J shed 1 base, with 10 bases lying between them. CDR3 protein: CASSARTANTEAFF. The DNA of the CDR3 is TGTGCCAGCAGCGCCCGGACAGCGAACACTGAAGCTTTCTTT.

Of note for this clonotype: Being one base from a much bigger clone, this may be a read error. CDR3 in amino acids: CASNLAWGRSGETQYF. The CDR3 DNA follows: TGTGCCAGCAACTTGGCCTGGGGCAGGTCTGGGGAGACCCAGTACTTC. The chain carries TRBV5-5 and TRBJ2-5, with D perhaps matching TRBD1 (5 bases). The CDR3 has 16 amino acids. Per germline, CDR1 SGHKS and CDR2 YYEKEE (reference sequence).

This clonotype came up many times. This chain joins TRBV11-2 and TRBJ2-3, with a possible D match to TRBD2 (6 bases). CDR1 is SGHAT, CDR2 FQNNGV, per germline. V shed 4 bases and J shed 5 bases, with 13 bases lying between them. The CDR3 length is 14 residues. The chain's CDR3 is CASSSVSGEDTQYF. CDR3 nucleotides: TGTGCCAGCAGCTCAGTTTCGGGAGAAGATACGCAGTATTTT.

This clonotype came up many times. DNA of the CDR3: TGTGCCAGCAGGGTCGACAGGGTGGCCTATGGCTACACCTTC. Translation gives CASRVDRVAYGYTF. This chain joins TRBV28 and TRBJ1-2, with 7 bases fitting TRBD1. Trimming took 6 bases from V and 4 from J; bases not matched to a gene: 8. Germline V lookup: CDR1 MDHEN, CDR2 SYDVKM. The CDR3 totals 14 residues.

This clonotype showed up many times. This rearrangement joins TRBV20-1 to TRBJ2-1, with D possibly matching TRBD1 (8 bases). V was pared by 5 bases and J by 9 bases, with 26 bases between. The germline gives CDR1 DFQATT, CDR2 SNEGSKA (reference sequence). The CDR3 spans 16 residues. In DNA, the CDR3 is TGCAGTGCTGCCTCAGACAGGGGAGGGGTACATGGTGAGCAGTTCTTC. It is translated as CSAASDRGGVHGEQFF.

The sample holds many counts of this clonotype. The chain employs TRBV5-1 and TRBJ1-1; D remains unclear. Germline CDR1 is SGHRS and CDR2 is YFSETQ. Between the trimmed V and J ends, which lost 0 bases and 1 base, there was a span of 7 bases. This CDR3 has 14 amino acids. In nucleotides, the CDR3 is TGCGCCAGCAGCTTGGACGGCCCGAACACTGAAGCTTTCTTT. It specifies CASSLDGPNTEAFF.